This entry lists 14 T cell receptor beta chains sequenced from one sample in a study of blood T cell repertoires in COVID-19. Clones were read by immunoSEQ multiplex PCR, and TCRdb kept only the in-frame ones, dropping some. The sample yields about 140,000 clones, approximately 84% seen once. Sample: peripheral blood. All receptors derive from a woman aged 60 to 75 with acute or convalescent COVID-19.

The rearrangement uses TRBV3-1 (or the pseudogene TRBV3-2) and TRBJ2-2; 14 bases are shared with TRBD2. This CDR3 contains 19 residues. J was trimmed by 1 base and V by 2 bases; bases with no gene match: 6. Germline V CDR1 and CDR2: LGHDT, YNNKEL (reference sequence). The CDR3 DNA sequence: TGTGCCAGCAGCCAAATGACTAGCGGGAGGGCCGGGAACACCGGGGAGCTGTTTTTT. It codes for CASSQMTSGRAGNTGELFF.

The chain uses TRBV5-1 and TRBJ2-6, with 12 bases aligning to TRBD1. CDR3 length: 19 residues. Germline values: CDR1 SGHRS, CDR2 YFSETQ. J gave up 2 bases and V 1 base, and 7 bases lay outside the gene matches. DNA of the CDR3: TGCGCCAGCAGCTTGTGGGGACAGGGGGCCTCGGCTGGGGCCAACGTCCTGACTTTC. The encoded protein is CASSLWGQGASAGANVLTF.

This clone was seen once. The gene calls are TRBV28 and TRBJ1-5; the D gene is possibly TRBD1 (6 bases). Trimming removed 4 bases from V and 6 bases from J, with 10 bases in between. The length of the CDR3 is 13 residues. CDR1 and CDR2 from the germline V gene are MDHEN and SYDVKM. In DNA, the CDR3 is TGTGCCAGCAGTTGGGGAGGGGGTCAGCCCCAGCATTTT. As protein: CASSWGGGQPQHF.

The genes are TRBV9 and TRBJ2-2, with TRBD2 matching 10 bases. The CDR3 contains 16 residues. V shed 3 bases, J shed 2 bases, and the junction held 4 bases outside the gene matches. Germline loops: CDR1 SGDLS, CDR2 YYNGEE. CDR3 nucleotides: TGTGCCAGCAGCGCGGGGACTAGCGCTAACACCGGGGAGCTGTTTTTT. Translating gives CASSAGTSANTGELFF.

The rearrangement joins TRBV7-3 to TRBJ2-1; 8 nucleotides align to TRBD1. Germline CDR1 and CDR2: SGHTA and FQGTGA. V lost 4 bases, J lost 7 bases, and 6 bases stayed unmatched. CDR3 size: 14 residues. The DNA for the CDR3 is TGTGCCAGCAGCTCCGGACAGGGCGGGAATGAGCAGTTCTTC. Its protein is CASSSGQGGNEQFF.

V gene TRBV5-1 combines with J gene TRBJ2-2; TRBD2 agrees at 7 bases. Germline assignment: CDR1 SGHRS and CDR2 YFSETQ. After removal of 0 bases from V and 6 bases from J, the junction contained 5 bases not matched to a gene. The CDR3 is 15 residues long. DNA of the CDR3: TGCGCCAGCAGCTTGGGAGGGAGGGTCGCCGGGGAGCTGTTTTTT. Translating it yields CASSLGGRVAGELFF. Full variable domain (remainder filled in from reference TRBV5-1 and TRBJ2-2): KAGVTQTPRYLIKTRGQQVTLSCSPISGHRSVSWYQQTPGQGLQFLFEYFSETQRNKGNFPGRFSGRQFSNSRSEMNVSTLELGDSALYLCASSLGGRVAGELFFGEGSRLTVL.

The chain couples TRBV28 to TRBJ2-3, with TRBD2 identical over 14 bases. CDR1 is MDHEN, CDR2 SYDVKM, per germline. With 5 bases clipped from V and 1 base from J, the junction kept 8 bases outside the gene matches. The CDR3 extends over 18 amino acids. The CDR3 loop reads CASSKGLAGEMGTDTQYF. In DNA form, the CDR3 reads TGTGCCAGCAGTAAGGGACTAGCGGGAGAGATGGGCACAGATACGCAGTATTTT.

This clone occurred once. The genes are TRBV5-1 and TRBJ1-1; TRBD1 matches at 8 bases. The trim removed 2 bases at V and 7 bases at J, leaving 13 bases unmatched. This CDR3 region has 16 residues. Germline assignment: CDR1 SGHRS and CDR2 YFSETQ. The CDR3 reads CASSFLPGSGGGEAFF. The DNA for the CDR3 is TGCGCCAGCAGCTTTCTCCCAGGTTCAGGGGGCGGTGAAGCTTTCTTT.

V gene TRBV5-1 combines with J gene TRBJ2-3; possible D gene TRBD2, 6 bases. CDR1 is SGHRS and CDR2 is YFSETQ in the germline V gene. The CDR3 totals 15 residues. Trimming removed 1 base from V and 0 bases from J, with 9 bases in between. The CDR3 DNA reads as TGCGCCAGCAGCTTGTTCAGCGGGAGCACAGATACGCAGTATTTT. Encoded protein: CASSLFSGSTDTQYF.

The chain couples TRBV9 to TRBJ2-1, with D tentatively TRBD2 (6 bases). Germline-derived CDR1 and CDR2 are SGDLS and YYNGEE. CDR3 size: 15 residues. With 2 bases removed from V and 5 bases from J, the gap between germline ends came to 14 bases. CDR3 coding DNA: TGTGCCAGCAGCGTTCGGGACTTGCTAAACAATGAGCAGTTCTTC. Residues: CASSVRDLLNNEQFF.

The V and J genes are TRBV9 and TRBJ1-4; 8 bases line up with TRBD1. J was trimmed by 7 bases and V by 4 bases; bases with no gene match: 12. Per the germline V gene, CDR1 is SGDLS and CDR2 is YYNGEE. CDR3 length equals 16 residues. The CDR3 reads CASSQSRGLRGEKLFF. The CDR3 bases are TGTGCCAGCAGCCAAAGCAGGGGGCTTCGGGGTGAAAAACTGTTTTTT.

The rearrangement uses TRBV18 and TRBJ1-1; D gene uncertain. Trimming shortened V by 6 bases and J by 4 bases, and 12 bases separated the two germline ends. From germline, CDR1 is KGHSH and CDR2 LQKENI. CDR3 length: 13 amino acids. Here the CDR3 DNA reads TGTGCCAGCTCCCCTGGACGGGGCACTGAAGCTTTCTTT. Protein product: CASSPGRGTEAFF.

This clone has only a few counts. The CDR3 region has the DNA TGTGCCAGCAGCCAAGCGACAGGAAACGCCCAGCCCCAGCATTTT. Residues: CASSQATGNAQPQHF. V is TRBV14 and J is TRBJ1-5; D may be TRBD1 (6 bases). CDR3 size: 15 residues. Trimming shortened V by 1 base and J by 7 bases, and 14 bases separated the two germline ends. Germline V gives CDR1 SGHDN, CDR2 FVKESK.

V gene TRBV6-5 combines with J gene TRBJ2-4; 9 nucleotides line up with TRBD1. V shed 9 bases and J 6 bases; nucleotides not matched to a gene: 3. The CDR3 runs to 12 residues. Germline V CDR1 and CDR2: MNHEY, SVGAGI. The chain's CDR3 is CARGQGGNIQYF. CDR3 DNA: TGTGCCAGGGGACAGGGTGGAAACATTCAGTACTTC.